The 13 T cell receptor beta chains below were found in one sample sequenced in a study of T cell responses to AZD1222 COVID-19 vaccine. Generated by immunoSEQ multiplex PCR, the TCRdb table keeps only in-frame clones and is missing some. The sample yields around 140,000 clones, over 85% seen once. Specimen: peripheral blood, collected on day 0 of AZD1222 vaccination. These TCRs come from an adult in good health.

The chain uses TRBV28 and TRBJ2-3; D remains unclear. Trimming stripped 2 bases from V and 2 bases from J, with 11 bases between. Per the germline V gene, CDR1 is MDHEN and CDR2 is SYDVKM. This CDR3 has 15 amino acids. CDR3 nucleotides: TGTGCCAGCAGTTTAGGAACGATTTACACAGATACGCAGTATTTT. It yields the protein CASSLGTIYTDTQYF.

The rearrangement links TRBV12-5 to TRBJ1-3, with TRBD1 as a possible D gene (6 bases). Trimming removed 1 base at V and 3 bases at J, with 10 bases between. This CDR3 is 15 amino acids long. Looked up from germline, CDR1 is LGHNT and CDR2 is FRNRAP. The CDR3 coding sequence is TGTGCTAGTGGTTTGGACAGGGTCGGTGGAAACACCATATATTTT. Translated, it gives CASGLDRVGGNTIYF.

The rearrangement links TRBV7-2 to TRBJ2-7, with D perhaps TRBD2 (6 bases). CDR1 is SGHTA, CDR2 FQGNSA, per germline. V was cut by 1 base and J by 6 bases, with 16 bases left in between. CDR3 length: 15 residues. In DNA form, the CDR3 reads TGTGCCAGCAGCTTAGTCGAGACTAGTATCGGCGAGCAGTACTTC. This gives the protein CASSLVETSIGEQYF.

The chain employs TRBV19 and TRBJ1-1, with 8 bases aligning to TRBD1. V shed 2 bases, J shed 1 base, and the junction held 3 bases outside the gene matches. This CDR3 comprises 15 residues. In germline, CDR1 is LNHDA, CDR2 SQIVND (reference sequence). The chain's CDR3 is CASSISGTGNTEAFF. CDR3 coding DNA: TGTGCCAGTAGTATATCCGGGACAGGGAACACTGAAGCTTTCTTT.

The chain employs TRBV30 and TRBJ1-5; D may be TRBD1 (5 bases). The CDR3 covers 14 residues. Germline-derived CDR1 and CDR2 are GTSNPN and SVGIG (reference sequence). V lost 0 bases to trimming and J lost 2 bases, with 8 bases between them. In DNA, the CDR3 is TGTGCCTGGAGTGTAACACAGGGCAATCAGCCCCAGCATTTT. Encoded protein: CAWSVTQGNQPQHF.

V is TRBV19 and J is TRBJ1-4; D remains ambiguous. Germline V gene lookup returns CDR1 LNHDA and CDR2 SQIVND (reference sequence). Trimming pared 5 bases from V and 4 bases from J, leaving 5 bases between. This CDR3 spans 12 amino acids. The CDR3, as DNA: TGTGCCAGTAGTCTGGGTAATGAAAAACTGTTTTTT. Translated, it gives CASSLGNEKLFF.

CDR3 protein: CSARSYNEQFF. The CDR3, as DNA: TGCAGTGCCAGGTCCTACAATGAGCAGTTCTTC. V is TRBV20-1 and J is TRBJ2-1; D gene unclear. Trimming cost V 6 bases and J 1 base, with 4 bases left between them. Germline-derived CDR1 and CDR2 are DFQATT and SNEGSKA (reference sequence). This CDR3 has 11 residues.

The chain has TRBV29-1 and TRBJ2-1, with TRBD2 matching over 15 bases. The CDR3 spans 15 residues. V shed 2 bases, J shed 7 bases, and the junction held 3 bases outside the gene matches. Germline V gene lookup returns CDR1 SQVTM and CDR2 ANQGSEA. The CDR3 loop reads CSVEWGLAGGNEQFF. DNA of the CDR3: TGCAGCGTTGAATGGGGACTAGCGGGAGGAAATGAGCAGTTCTTC.

This chain uses TRBV30 with TRBJ2-6; D is uncertain. Trimming stripped 4 bases from V and 0 bases from J, with 10 bases between. Germline CDR1 GTSNPN, CDR2 SVGIG (reference sequence). The CDR3 spans 15 residues. The DNA of the CDR3 is TGTGCCTGGAATAACAAACCCTCTGGGGCCAACGTCCTGACTTTC. Protein: CAWNNKPSGANVLTF.

This chain joins TRBV5-1 and TRBJ2-7; TRBD1 might be the D (6 bases). CDR3 length: 15 residues. V was pared by 3 bases and J by 6 bases, with 19 bases between. Germline V gene data show CDR1 as SGHRS and CDR2 as YFSETQ. The chain's CDR3 is CASSSRGSKAVEQYF. In DNA form, the CDR3 reads TGCGCCAGCAGCTCCAGGGGTTCCAAAGCAGTCGAGCAGTACTTC.

The chain combines TRBV7-8 with TRBJ2-5; no definite D call. CDR3 length equals 14 residues. Germline-derived CDR1 and CDR2 are SGHVS and FQNEAQ. Trimming left V 5 bases short and J 5 bases short, with 15 bases between. CDR3: CASSLGRLAETQYF. In DNA, the CDR3 is TGTGCCAGCAGCCTTGGGCGGTTAGCCGAGACCCAGTACTTC.

The genes are TRBV9 and TRBJ2-3; tentative D call: TRBD1 (5 bases). The CDR3 contains 15 residues. V lost 0 bases, J lost 4 bases, and 12 bases lay in between. Germline CDR1 and CDR2: SGDLS and YYNGEE. The CDR3 nucleotides read TGTGCCAGCAGCGTAGAGGGTATCAGGGCAGATACGCAGTATTTT. Protein: CASSVEGIRADTQYF. The full variable domain, completed using reference TRBV9 and TRBJ2-3, is DSGVTQTPKHLITATGQRVTLRCSPRSGDLSVYWYQQSLDQGLQFLIQYYNGEERAKGNILERFSAQQFPDLHSELNLSSLELGDSALYFCASSVEGIRADTQYFGPGTRLTVL.

V and J are TRBV11-3 and TRBJ1-2; TRBD1 is a possible D gene (5 bases). Germline V gives CDR1 SGHNT, CDR2 YENEEA. V lost 6 bases and J 1 base, leaving 21 bases between the germline ends. The CDR3 is made up of 17 amino acids. CDR3 nucleotides: TGTGCCAGCAGTTTATGGGGAGGACATTCTTTTAACTATGGCTACACCTTC. Translation: CASSLWGGHSFNYGYTF.